This TCR beta chain was documented in a study of STAT5B mutations in CD4+ large granular lymphocyte leukemia. Points from the study as a whole: Data were not HLA-matched across samples. No patients shared main leukemic clonotypes, though 25% to 30% appeared at low frequency elsewhere.

For this clone: Antigen: not known. Distinct nucleotide sequences in the sample also encode this CDR3.

The table came from immunoSEQ multiplex PCR; TCRdb's copy has only in-frame clones and leaves some out. The repertoire consists of just over 40,000 clones, with approximately 88% occurring once and the leading ten covering about 0.34%. This clonotype was sampled from a human donor in good health. Sequenced input: CD4+ T cells from blood buffy coats.

The CDR3 DNA reads as TGTGCCAGTAGTATACGAGAAAACACTGAAGCTTTCTTT. This codes for CASSIRENTEAFF. The V gene is TRBV19, the J gene TRBJ1-1; D ambiguous. Germline CDR1 and CDR2: LNHDA and SQIVND (reference sequence). The V gene lost 2 bases and the J gene lost 2 bases, with 6 bases spanning the gap. The CDR3 spans 13 residues.